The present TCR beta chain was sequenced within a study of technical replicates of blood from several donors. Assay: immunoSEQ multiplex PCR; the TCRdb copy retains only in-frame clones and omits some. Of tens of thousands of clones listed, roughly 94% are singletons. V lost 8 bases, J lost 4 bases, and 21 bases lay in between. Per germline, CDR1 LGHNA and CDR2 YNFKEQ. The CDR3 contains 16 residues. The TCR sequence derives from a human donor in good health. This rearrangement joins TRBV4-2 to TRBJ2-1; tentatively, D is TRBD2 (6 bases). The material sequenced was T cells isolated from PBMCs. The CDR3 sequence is CASPSSGDGPYNEQFF. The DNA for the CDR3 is TGTGCCAGCCCGTCGTCGGGGGACGGCCCTTACAATGAGCAGTTCTTC.